Included here is one T cell receptor (beta chain) sequence, with context. In the authors' methods: Clinicopathological groups supplied CDR3 differences that were used to build a distant-metastasis classifier for papillary thyroid cancer. TCRdb reanalyzed the PCR reads with MiXCR. TCRdb assigned the V and J calls; the authors' analysis was not used. This table holds 30,000 to 35,000 clones, around a third found once. Germline CDR1 is MNHEY and CDR2 is SVGEGT. With 4 bases clipped from V and 7 bases from J, the junction kept 9 bases outside the gene matches. CDR3 length equals 16 residues. No treatment had been given to any patient before thyroid surgery. This sample was taken from a study of metastatic and nonmetastatic thyroid tumors. Study-level background: Repertoire comparisons spanned blood and tumor or nodule tissue from malignant and benign thyroid patients.

The TCR comes from a female donor with papillary thyroid cancer or a benign thyroid nodule (not recorded which). Some clones in this sample may be carry-over from other donors' samples. The chain links TRBV6-2 or TRBV6-3 to TRBJ2-1, with 11 positions matching TRBD2. Material for sequencing was tumor tissue. CDR3 region: CASSSPWTSGPNEQFF. CDR3 DNA: TGTGCCAGCAGTTCCCCTTGGACTAGCGGGCCTAATGAGCAGTTCTTC.